This TCR beta chain appears in the sequencing data of a study of chemoradiotherapy in HPV16-positive cancers. Study context: Candidate HPV-specific T-cell clones and common TCR motifs came from functional assays in a couple of HPV16-positive patients. Study conclusions and caveats: Only a couple of HPV16-positive patients supplied the functional HPV-specificity definition.

The V end was cut by 0 bases, the J end by 5 bases, with 11 bases between. CDR1 and CDR2 (germline): GTSNPN, SVGIG (reference sequence). The CDR3 totals 14 residues. A remark on this clone: Its antigen is undetermined.

Profiling relied on immunoSEQ multiplex PCR, and the TCRdb table lists in-frame clones only, not all of them. The sample has about 8,000 clones; 70% to 80% are singletons. Samples were taken several times over chemoradiotherapy. J is TRBJ1-3 and V is TRBV30; D is unresolved. This specimen was acquired from a patient who underwent chemoradiotherapy. The receptor was isolated from a human donor with HPV-associated anogenital cancer. The CDR3 loop is CAWSVPGQRNTIYF. The CDR3 DNA is TGTGCCTGGAGTGTACCCGGGCAAAGAAACACCATATATTTT. Full variable domain (rest looked up from reference TRBV30 and TRBJ1-3): SQTIHQWPATLVQPVGSPLSLECTVEGTSNPNLYWYRQAAGRGLQLLFYSVGIGQISSEVPQNLSASRPQDRQFILSSKKLLLSDSGFYLCAWSVPGQRNTIYFGEGSWLTVV.